This passage covers 8 T cell receptor beta chains from one sample sequenced in a study of blood T cells in healthy people across ages. Next came a second PCR, run for roughly 6 to 11 cycles, which used a sample-barcoded 5' primer along with a J-beta primer mix. One entry per CDR3 protein results from TCRdb running MiXCR on the 5' RACE reads. The profile shows more than 750,000 distinct CDR3 sequences, about 29% of them singletons. These same data were also listed under a study on T cells of mothers and their children.

Sequenced sample: blood. The source of these receptors is a woman aged 40 to 55 in good health.

This sequence joins TRBV19 and TRBJ2-5; 7 positions match TRBD2. With the DNA end fitting TRBJ2-7 better, the J assignment may be wrong. The CDR3 length is 13 residues. Germline CDR1 is LNHDA and CDR2 is SQIVND (reference sequence). CDR3 amino acids: CASSTGTNYEQYF. The CDR3 bases are TGTGCCAGTAGTACCGGGACTAACTACGAGCAGTACTTC.

This chain connects TRBV30 to TRBJ1-1, with D maybe TRBD1 (6 bases). The CDR3 is 15 amino acids. In germline, CDR1 is GTSNPN, CDR2 SVGIG (reference sequence). The V and J ends lost 4 bases and 0 bases respectively, with 15 bases between them. The CDR3 bases are TGTGCCTGGAATACAGGATCAGGGGTGAACACTGAAGCTTTCTTT. It yields the protein CAWNTGSGVNTEAFF.

In this sample, this clonotype turned up many times. Here the CDR3 reads CASSQGGLQFF. DNA of the CDR3: TGTGCCAGCAGTCAAGGGGGCTTGCAGTTCTTC. The chain is built from TRBV6-2 or TRBV6-3 and TRBJ2-1, with 7 bases that match TRBD1. J gave up 12 bases and V 5 bases, and 4 bases lay outside the gene matches. Germline V gives CDR1 MNHEY, CDR2 SVGEGT. The CDR3 covers 11 residues.

The J gene is TRBJ2-3, the V gene TRBV28; 12 nucleotides line up with TRBD1. Germline V lookup: CDR1 MDHEN, CDR2 SYDVKM. With 10 bases clipped from V and 6 bases from J, the junction kept 11 bases outside the gene matches. There are 15 residues in the CDR3. The CDR3 protein is CATRRDRGRFDTQYF. The DNA for the CDR3 is TGTGCCACCCGGAGGGACAGGGGGCGCTTTGATACGCAGTATTTT. The whole variable domain, remainder taken from reference TRBV28 and TRBJ2-3, is DVKVTQSSRYLVKRTGEKVFLECVQDMDHENMFWYRQDPGLGLRLIYFSYDVKMKEKGDIPEGYSVSREKKERFSLILESASTNQTSMYLCATRRDRGRFDTQYFGPGTRLTVL.

Of note for this clonotype: Given a much more abundant clone one base away, this may be a read error. The V call is TRBV6-2 or TRBV6-3, the J call TRBJ2-7; D might be TRBD2 (5 bases). Germline lookup yields CDR1 MNHEY and CDR2 SVGEGT. V was trimmed by 11 bases and J by 2 bases, leaving 16 bases between them. The CDR3 is made up of 13 amino acids. The CDR3 nucleotides read TGTGCCGGCAAACTAGACGGAACCTACGAGCAGTACTTC. Translation: CAGKLDGTYEQYF.

The chain joins TRBV11-1 to TRBJ1-2; D perhaps matches TRBD1 (5 bases). V lost 10 bases and J 6 bases, leaving 9 bases between the germline ends. Looked up from germline, CDR1 is SGHAT and CDR2 is FQDESV (reference sequence). The CDR3 loop spans 10 amino acids. The CDR3 nucleotides read TGTGCCACTACGGGGGATGGCTACACCTTC. Translating it yields CATTGDGYTF.

This clonotype occurred a few times. The chain combines TRBV28 with TRBJ2-3; a weak D match, TRBD1 (6 bases). The CDR3 consists of 15 residues. V lost 7 bases and J lost 2, with 16 bases in between. CDR1 and CDR2 from the germline V gene are MDHEN and SYDVKM. CDR3 residues: CASTDYGGPTDTQYF. CDR3 bases: TGTGCCAGCACGGATTATGGGGGCCCCACAGATACGCAGTATTTT. Based on the CDR3 plus reference TRBV28 and TRBJ2-3, the full variable domain is DVKVTQSSRYLVKRTGEKVFLECVQDMDHENMFWYRQDPGLGLRLIYFSYDVKMKEKGDIPEGYSVSREKKERFSLILESASTNQTSMYLCASTDYGGPTDTQYFGPGTRLTVL.

As to this clonotype: The junction and the germline gene differ at one end; a read error may be behind it. This rearrangement joins TRBV3-1 to TRBJ1-4; D might be TRBD1 (6 bases). CDR1 is LGHDT and CDR2 is YNNKEL in the germline V gene (reference sequence). This CDR3 comprises 15 residues. The CDR3: CAGSLRTVAGEKLFF. DNA of the CDR3: TGTGCCGGCAGCCTCCGGACAGTAGCGGGAGAAAAACTGTTTTTT.